The clone carrying this T cell receptor (beta chain) was seen a few times. Its antigen is still unknown. Next came a second PCR, run for about 6 to 11 cycles, which used a sample-barcoded 5' primer along with a J-beta primer mix. Each cDNA molecule received a tag from a template-switch adaptor that had 12 random nucleotides. TCRdb re-called the 5' RACE reads through MiXCR, storing one row per CDR3 protein. The sample shows some 700,000 distinct CDR3 sequences, about 40% of them seen only once. Total RNA, at least 5 micrograms per sample, was extracted from PBMCs. This record belongs to a study of blood T cells in healthy people across ages. Study results and limitations: Relative to aged donors, long-lived donors carried more naive CD4+ cells and displayed higher diversity. Per-million-T-cell TCR beta diversity fell roughly linearly with age.

The trim removed 6 bases at V and 6 bases at J, leaving 10 bases unmatched. The CDR3 spans 14 residues. Germline V gene sequence: CDR1 DFQATT, CDR2 SNEGSKA (reference sequence). The source material was blood. The TCR originated in a woman aged 55 to 70 in good health. This chain links TRBV20-1 with TRBJ2-1; TRBD1 matches 8 bases. The CDR3 DNA follows: TGCAGTGCCCCGGACAGGGTCGGGTCCAATGAGCAGTTCTTC. Protein: CSAPDRVGSNEQFF.